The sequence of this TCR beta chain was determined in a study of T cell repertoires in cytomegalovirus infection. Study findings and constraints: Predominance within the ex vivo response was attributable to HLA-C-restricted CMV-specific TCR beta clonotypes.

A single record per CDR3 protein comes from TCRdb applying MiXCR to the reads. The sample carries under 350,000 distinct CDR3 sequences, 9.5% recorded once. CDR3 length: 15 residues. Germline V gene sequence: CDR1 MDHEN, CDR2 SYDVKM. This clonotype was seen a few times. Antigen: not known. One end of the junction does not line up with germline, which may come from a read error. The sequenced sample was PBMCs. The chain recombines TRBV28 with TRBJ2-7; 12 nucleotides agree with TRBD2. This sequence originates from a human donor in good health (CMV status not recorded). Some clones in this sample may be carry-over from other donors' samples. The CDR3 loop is CASSWRGLAGAGRNF. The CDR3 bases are TGTGCCAGCAGTTGGCGGGGACTAGCGGGCGCCGGAAGAAACTTC.